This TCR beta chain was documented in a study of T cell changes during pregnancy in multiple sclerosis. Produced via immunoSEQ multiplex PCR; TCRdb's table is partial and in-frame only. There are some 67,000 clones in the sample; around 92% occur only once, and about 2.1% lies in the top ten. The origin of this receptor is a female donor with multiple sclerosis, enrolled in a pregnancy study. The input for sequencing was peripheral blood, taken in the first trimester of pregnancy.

As DNA, the CDR3 is TGTGCCAGTAACAGGGGTGGAGAGACCCAGTACTTC. It yields the protein CASNRGGETQYF. The chain is built from TRBV19 and TRBJ2-5, with 7 positions matching TRBD1. This CDR3 region has 12 residues. Germline V gives CDR1 LNHDA, CDR2 SQIVND (reference sequence). Trimming removed 7 bases from V and 4 bases from J; junction bases left unmatched: 3.